The 16 T cell receptor beta chains listed next were all sequenced from one sample in a study of human T cells and chemical hapten exposure. Each CDR3 protein gets one entry after TCRdb re-called the RACE reads with MiXCR. This sample carries some 400,000 distinct CDR3 sequences, roughly 5.3% of them seen once, and the ten largest clones take approximately 2.8%. Time point meaning: pre-sensitization, week 0. Treatment of the sample: therapeutic diphenylcyclopropenone sensitization with weekly scalp DPC. Sequenced material: whole blood, taken in connection with sensitization to the hapten diphenylcyclopropenone (DPC). The receptors were gathered from a woman aged 50 to 65 with alopecia areata. Some clones in this sample may be carry-over from other donors' samples.

This clonotype appeared many times. V gene TRBV12-3 or TRBV12-4 combines with J gene TRBJ1-1, with D maybe TRBD1 (6 bases). The CDR3 is made up of 14 amino acids. V shed 3 bases and J shed 2 bases, with 10 bases lying between them. The chain's CDR3 is CASSFGGLNTEAFF. The DNA of the CDR3 is TGTGCCAGCAGTTTCGGGGGCCTTAACACTGAAGCTTTCTTT.

This clonotype was picked up many times. The J gene is TRBJ2-1, the V gene TRBV3-1; 11 positions match TRBD2. V shed 0 bases and J 4 bases; nucleotides not matched to a gene: 8. CDR3 length: 18 residues. Germline CDR1 is LGHDT and CDR2 is YNNKEL (reference sequence). The CDR3: CASSQDFASGRNYNEQFF. In DNA form, the CDR3 reads TGTGCCAGCAGCCAAGATTTTGCTAGCGGGAGGAATTACAATGAGCAGTTCTTC.

The sample holds a few counts of this clonotype. The chain employs TRBV13 and TRBJ1-2; D is undetermined. Between the trimmed V and J ends, which lost 2 bases and 3 bases, there was a span of 13 bases. Per germline, CDR1 PRHDT and CDR2 FYEKMQ (reference sequence). This CDR3 has 15 amino acids. This chain's CDR3 is CASSLFAEGHYGYTF. In DNA form, the CDR3 reads TGTGCCAGCAGCTTATTCGCAGAAGGACACTATGGCTACACCTTC. The full variable domain, in which reference TRBV13 and TRBJ1-2 provide the parts outside the CDR3, is AAGVIQSPRHLIKEKRETATLKCYPIPRHDTVYWYQQGPGQDPQFLISFYEKMQSDKGSIPDRFSAQQFSDYHSELNMSSLELGDSALYFCASSLFAEGHYGYTFGSGTRLTVV.

The genes are TRBV20-1 and TRBJ2-7; 9 bases fit TRBD1. The V segment lost 6 bases and the J segment 5 bases; nucleotides outside the gene matches: 5. Germline V lookup: CDR1 DFQATT, CDR2 SNEGSKA (reference sequence). The CDR3 covers 12 residues. CDR3 nucleotide sequence: TGCAGTGCCAGGGACAGGGTGGACGAGCAGTACTTC. Its translation: CSARDRVDEQYF.

This clonotype appeared many times. The gene calls are TRBV10-3 and TRBJ1-1; a weak D match, TRBD1 (5 bases). The length of the CDR3 is 13 residues. The V end was cut by 3 bases, the J end by 1 base, with 6 bases between. CDR1 is ENHRY and CDR2 is SYGVKD in the germline V gene. The CDR3 is CAISDGGNTEAFF. The CDR3 DNA reads as TGTGCCATCAGTGACGGGGGGAACACTGAAGCTTTCTTT.

This clonotype was seen repeatedly, ten times or more. The CDR3 region is CASSSRSYNSPLHF. The CDR3 DNA reads TGTGCCAGCAGTTCGCGCTCCTATAATTCACCCCTCCACTTT. The gene calls are TRBV6-6 and TRBJ1-6, with unresolved D. V lost 4 bases and J lost 0, with 4 bases in between. The CDR3 covers 14 residues. In germline, CDR1 is MNHNY, CDR2 SVGAGI (reference sequence).

Concerning this clonotype: A read error may explain this, as a much larger clone is one base away. The rearrangement links TRBV3-1 to TRBJ2-1; perhaps TRBD2 as D (5 bases). V lost 4 bases to trimming and J lost 6 bases, with 16 bases between them. CDR1 is LGHDT, CDR2 YNNKEL, per germline (reference sequence). This CDR3 comprises 15 residues. The chain's CDR3 is CASSRAESGSNEQFF. In DNA form, the CDR3 reads TGTGCCAGCAGCCGGGCGGAGAGCGGAAGCAATGAGCAGTTCTTC.

This clonotype has at least ten counts. V and J are TRBV5-1 and TRBJ2-5; D not resolved. The CDR3 is 14 residues long. The germline CDR1 and CDR2 sequences are SGHRS and YFSETQ. Deletions cut 1 base from V and 1 base from J, with 8 bases between. The CDR3 DNA is TGCGCCAGCAGCTTGCCAGATTTCCAAGAGACCCAGTACTTC. Translating gives CASSLPDFQETQYF.

The CDR3 DNA reads as TGTGCCATCAGTATGACCGACCACGAGCAGTTCTTC. Its translation: CAISMTDHEQFF. This chain links TRBV10-3 with TRBJ2-1; no firm D call. The CDR3 sequence is 12 residues long. Germline-derived CDR1 and CDR2 are ENHRY and SYGVKD. V lost 5 bases and J 10 bases, leaving 12 bases between the germline ends.

The table lists this clonotype with a few counts. The chain combines TRBV10-3 with TRBJ2-3; 12 positions match TRBD2. CDR3 length: 15 residues. Germline-derived CDR1 and CDR2 are ENHRY and SYGVKD. V shed 5 bases and J 6 bases; nucleotides not matched to a gene: 6. CDR3 region: CAISSSGRAMDTQYF. The CDR3 bases are TGTGCCATCAGTTCTAGCGGGAGGGCCATGGATACGCAGTATTTT.

This clonotype was seen many times. The rearrangement uses TRBV5-4 and TRBJ2-3; the D gene could be TRBD1 or TRBD2 (6 bases each). The CDR3 sequence is 16 residues long. V lost 0 bases to trimming and J lost 4 bases, with 15 bases between them. Germline lookup yields CDR1 SGHNT and CDR2 YYREEE (reference sequence). The CDR3 is CASSLGLGGGADTQYF. For the CDR3, the DNA is TGTGCCAGCAGCTTGGGACTAGGGGGAGGTGCAGATACGCAGTATTTT.

This clonotype was detected ten times or more. This rearrangement joins TRBV9 to TRBJ1-1, with no clear D. The CDR3 has 15 amino acids. With 0 bases removed from V and 5 bases from J, the gap between germline ends came to 14 bases. Germline loops: CDR1 SGDLS, CDR2 YYNGEE. CDR3 nucleotides: TGTGCCAGCAGCGTAGGTTTTACCGCCGGGACTGAAGCTTTCTTT. Protein product: CASSVGFTAGTEAFF.

This sequence joins TRBV5-6 and TRBJ2-7; 7 bases line up with TRBD1. V dropped 1 base and J dropped 5; count of bases not matched to a gene: 6. Germline CDR1 SGHDT, CDR2 YYEEEE. CDR3 length: 14 residues. The CDR3 DNA is TGTGCCAGCAGCTTGCCGGACAGGTCCCACGAGCAGTACTTC. Translated, it gives CASSLPDRSHEQYF.

The gene calls are TRBV27 and TRBJ2-1; 10 bases agree with TRBD2. CDR3 length equals 16 residues. Germline CDR1 MNHEY, CDR2 SMNVEV (reference sequence). After removal of 10 bases from V and 1 base from J, the junction contained 10 bases not matched to a gene. The CDR3 reads CANPSAGGPSYNEQFF. The DNA for the CDR3 is TGTGCCAACCCATCAGCGGGAGGGCCGTCCTACAATGAGCAGTTCTTC.

This clonotype has a count of ten or more. V usage is TRBV18 and J usage is TRBJ2-7; TRBD1 matches 10 bases. This CDR3 is 14 amino acids long. Looked up from germline, CDR1 is KGHSH and CDR2 is LQKENI. Unmatched junction bases numbered 5, after V lost 3 bases and J lost 6 bases. CDR3 nucleotide sequence: TGTGCCAGCTCACCGGGACAGGGGCCCGTCGAGCAGTACTTC. Its translation is CASSPGQGPVEQYF.

This sequence joins TRBV5-1 and TRBJ1-2; no definite D call. The CDR3 is 12 residues long. Trimming removed 3 bases from V and 7 bases from J, with 10 bases in between. The germline V gene has CDR1 SGHRS and CDR2 YFSETQ. The CDR3 loop reads CASSSRNGGYTF. In nucleotides, the CDR3 is TGCGCCAGCAGCTCCAGGAATGGTGGCTACACCTTC.